Listed below are T cell receptor beta chains from one sample, sequenced in a study of T cells in Graves' hyperthyroidism and ophthalmopathy. One entry per CDR3 protein results from TCRdb running MiXCR on the multiplex PCR reads. Among fewer than 900,000 distinct CDR3 sequences listed, around 15% were seen once. The sequencing input was blood. These receptors were taken from a man aged 18 to 35 with Graves' hyperthyroidism. The CDR3 runs from the conserved cysteine through the conserved F or W. The D gene is left open where the match is weak. Some rows have no size entry. The others give once, few or many, or a class for an expanded clone.

V gene,CDR3 length,D gene,J gene,clone size,CDR3 protein,CDR3 DNA
TRBV12-3/TRBV12-4,13,NA,TRBJ2-3,many,CASSSRQDNTQYF,TGTGCCAGCAGTTCTCGACAAGACAATACGCAGTATTTT
TRBV20-1,13,NA,TRBJ2-3,few,CSARVGSTDTQYF,TGCAGTGCTAGAGTCGGGAGTACAGATACGCAGTATTTT
TRBV5-1,15,TRBD2,TRBJ2-1,few,CASSPPGGGSTEQFF,TGCGCCAGCAGCCCCCCAGGCGGCGGGAGCACTGAGCAGTTCTTC
TRBV28,15,NA,TRBJ2-5,NA,CASSLIGAGSETQYF,TGTGCCAGCAGTTTAATAGGGGCAGGGAGTGAGACCCAGTACTTC
TRBV11-1,15,TRBD1,TRBJ1-2,few,CASSFDRDSRGGYTF,TGTGCCAGCAGCTTCGACAGGGATTCCCGCGGGGGCTACACCTTC
TRBV7-2,16,NA,TRBJ2-5,many,CASSPGVSPGTETQYF,TGTGCCAGCAGCCCCGGGGTGAGCCCGGGGACGGAGACCCAGTACTTC
TRBV12-3/TRBV12-4,13,NA,TRBJ1-4,NA,CASSLRADEKLFF,TGTGCCAGCAGTTTAAGGGCGGATGAAAAACTGTTTTTT
TRBV5-5,16,NA,TRBJ1-4,few,CASNLRLNGVGEKLFF,TGTGCCAGCAACCTACGCTTGAACGGGGTTGGAGAAAAACTGTTTTTT
TRBV14,21,TRBD2,TRBJ2-1,NA,CASSQERGPGLARLGNNEQFF,TGTGCCAGCAGCCAAGAGAGGGGCCCGGGACTAGCGAGATTGGGGAACAATGAGCAGTTCTTC
TRBV28,17,TRBD2,TRBJ2-5,NA,CASSFQRGSGSIETQYF,TGTGCCAGCAGCTTCCAGCGGGGTAGCGGGAGCATCGAGACCCAGTACTTC
TRBV12-5,17,TRBD1,TRBJ1-6,NA,CASGLAVIGGHNSPLHF,TGTGCTAGTGGTTTGGCCGTTATAGGGGGCCACAATTCACCCCTCCACTTT
TRBV3-1,15,NA,TRBJ2-5,many,CASSQAPTGQETQYF,TGTGCCAGCAGCCAGGCCCCAACAGGTCAAGAGACCCAGTACTTC
TRBV20-1,14,TRBD2,TRBJ2-2,NA,CSASSGGPSGELFF,TGCAGTGCTAGTTCGGGAGGGCCCTCCGGGGAGCTGTTTTTT
TRBV20-1,14,TRBD1,TRBJ2-1,few,CSARNGQGLGWQFF,TGCAGTGCTCGTAATGGACAGGGTCTGGGCTGGCAGTTCTTC
TRBV3-1,13,NA,TRBJ1-5,NA,CASSQRGGRPQHF,TGTGCCAGCAGCCAAAGGGGTGGTCGGCCCCAGCATTTT
TRBV2,12,NA,TRBJ1-1,many,CASRTYRNEAFF,TGTGCCAGCAGGACATATCGTAATGAAGCTTTCTTT
TRBV12-5,16,NA,TRBJ2-3,few,CASGSPSATSTDTQYF,TGTGCTAGTGGTTCCCCTAGCGCTACCAGCACAGATACGCAGTATTTT
TRBV20-1,13,NA,TRBJ1-5,few,CSASLTGAQPQHF,TGCAGTGCTTCCCTGACTGGGGCCCAGCCCCAGCATTTT
TRBV29-1,14,NA,TRBJ1-2,NA,CSVGGTERNYGYTF,TGCAGCGTCGGGGGGACGGAACGTAACTATGGCTACACCTTC
TRBV6-2/TRBV6-3,15,NA,TRBJ1-2,many,CASRISGTDVRRYTF,TGTGCCAGCAGAATTTCCGGGACTGACGTCCGGCGCTACACCTTC
TRBV19,14,NA,TRBJ1-2,NA,CASSIGEIHYGYTF,TGTGCCAGTAGTATAGGGGAGATCCACTATGGCTACACCTTC
TRBV12-3/TRBV12-4,15,TRBD1,TRBJ1-5,few,CASRPGQGLNQPQHF,TGTGCCAGCAGACCGGGACAGGGCCTCAATCAGCCCCAGCATTTT
TRBV30,13,NA,TRBJ1-1,many,CAWTWGADTEAFF,TGTGCCTGGACCTGGGGCGCGGACACTGAAGCTTTCTTT
TRBV2,14,NA,TRBJ1-5,many,CASRPGRGSQPQHF,TGTGCCAGCCGTCCTGGACGGGGGAGTCAGCCCCAGCATTTT
TRBV28,15,NA,TRBJ2-3,many,CASSFPGLDVYTQYF,TGTGCCAGCAGTTTCCCGGGGCTTGACGTATATACGCAGTATTTT
TRBV2,13,TRBD2,TRBJ2-7,many,CATGLAVIYEQYF,TGTGCCACCGGACTAGCCGTAATCTACGAGCAGTACTTC
TRBV6-2/TRBV6-3,11,NA,TRBJ2-3,few,CASTMGDRQYF,TGTGCCAGCACCATGGGTGATCGGCAGTATTTT
TRBV19,17,TRBD2,TRBJ2-1,NA,CASSPVRAGGPHNEQFF,TGTGCCAGTAGTCCTGTTCGAGCGGGAGGGCCCCACAATGAGCAGTTCTTC
TRBV20-1,15,TRBD1,TRBJ1-1,few,CSARGTGTVNTEAFF,TGCAGTGCTAGAGGGACCGGGACAGTGAACACTGAAGCTTTCTTT
TRBV30,15,NA,TRBJ2-1,few,CAWSVLGLIYNEQFF,TGTGCCTGGAGTGTACTGGGGCTTATCTACAATGAGCAGTTCTTC
TRBV6-1,15,NA,TRBJ2-7,many,CASSVGRDLPYEQYF,TGTGCCAGCAGTGTAGGGAGAGACCTCCCCTACGAGCAGTACTTC
TRBV19,15,TRBD1,TRBJ2-7,few,CASSIGWGQGYEQYF,TGTGCCAGTAGTATTGGATGGGGACAGGGCTACGAGCAGTACTTC
TRBV2,16,NA,TRBJ1-2,NA,CASSENRPGVGYGYTF,TGTGCCAGCAGTGAGAATCGGCCAGGGGTTGGCTATGGCTACACCTTC
TRBV28,14,NA,TRBJ1-5,NA,CARSLLGGDQPQHF,TGTGCCAGAAGTTTATTGGGGGGGGATCAGCCCCAGCATTTT
TRBV28,13,NA,TRBJ2-7,many,CASSHGVGYEQYF,TGTGCCAGCAGCCACGGAGTCGGCTACGAGCAGTACTTC
TRBV11-3,15,TRBD1,TRBJ2-5,many,CASSLVPGTGVTQYF,TGTGCCAGCAGCTTAGTCCCCGGGACAGGGGTGACCCAGTACTTC
TRBV3-1,15,TRBD1,TRBJ2-2,few,CASSQTGGNTGELFF,TGTGCCAGCAGCCAAACAGGGGGAAACACCGGGGAGCTGTTTTTT
TRBV10-3,13,TRBD1,TRBJ1-5,NA,CAISEQGNQPQHF,TGTGCCATCAGTGAACAGGGGAATCAGCCCCAGCATTTT
TRBV7-8,15,NA,TRBJ2-1,many,CASSLASPGGNEQFF,TGTGCCAGCAGCTTAGCCTCCCCCGGGGGAAATGAGCAGTTCTTC
TRBV18,16,TRBD2,TRBJ2-3,many,CASSPLGGASADTQYF,TGTGCCAGCTCACCACTCGGGGGGGCTTCGGCAGATACGCAGTATTTT
TRBV20-1,15,NA,TRBJ2-3,NA,CSARGLQTRRDTQYF,TGCAGTGCTAGAGGTCTTCAAACTAGGCGCGATACGCAGTATTTT
TRBV20-1,16,TRBD2,TRBJ2-5,NA,CSASLTSGSFQETQYF,TGCAGTGCTAGCCTAACTAGCGGGAGCTTCCAAGAGACCCAGTACTTC
TRBV2,13,TRBD1,TRBJ2-7,NA,CASRGTGGYGQYF,TGTGCCAGCAGGGGAACAGGGGGCTACGGGCAGTACTTC
TRBV19,14,TRBD1,TRBJ2-5,NA,CASSTRDRPWTQYF,TGTGCCAGTAGTACGCGGGACAGGCCATGGACCCAGTACTTC
TRBV11-2,14,NA,TRBJ2-2,NA,CASSSYQWGGELFF,TGTGCCAGCAGCTCCTATCAATGGGGCGGGGAGCTGTTTTTT